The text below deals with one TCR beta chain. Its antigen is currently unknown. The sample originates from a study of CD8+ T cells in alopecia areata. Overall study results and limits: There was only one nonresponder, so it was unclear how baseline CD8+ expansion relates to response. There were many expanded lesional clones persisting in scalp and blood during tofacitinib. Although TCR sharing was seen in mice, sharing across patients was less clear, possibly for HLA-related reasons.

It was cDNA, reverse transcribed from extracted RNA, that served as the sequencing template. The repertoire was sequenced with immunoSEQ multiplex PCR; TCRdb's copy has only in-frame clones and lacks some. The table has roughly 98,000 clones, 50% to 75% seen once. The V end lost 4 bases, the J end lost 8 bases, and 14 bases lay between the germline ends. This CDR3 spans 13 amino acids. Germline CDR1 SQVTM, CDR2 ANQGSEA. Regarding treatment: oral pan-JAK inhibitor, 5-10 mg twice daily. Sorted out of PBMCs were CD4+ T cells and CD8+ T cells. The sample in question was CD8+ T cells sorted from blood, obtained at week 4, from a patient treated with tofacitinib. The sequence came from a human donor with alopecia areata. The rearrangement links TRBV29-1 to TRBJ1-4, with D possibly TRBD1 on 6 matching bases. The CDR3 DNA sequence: TGCAGCGTTGTGGGAGGGGGGGAAGAAAAACTGTTTTTT. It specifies CSVVGGGEEKLFF.